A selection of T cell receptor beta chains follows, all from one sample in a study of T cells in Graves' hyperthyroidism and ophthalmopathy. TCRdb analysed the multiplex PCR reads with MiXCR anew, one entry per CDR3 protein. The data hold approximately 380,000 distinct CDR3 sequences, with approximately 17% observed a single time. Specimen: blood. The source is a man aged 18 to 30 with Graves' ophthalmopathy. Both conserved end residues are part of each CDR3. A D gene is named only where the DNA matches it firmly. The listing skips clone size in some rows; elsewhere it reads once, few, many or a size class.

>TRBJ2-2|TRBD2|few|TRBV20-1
TGCAGTGCCGAGACTAGCGGGGGGGCCAACGGGGAGCTGTTTTTT
CSAETSGGANGELFF
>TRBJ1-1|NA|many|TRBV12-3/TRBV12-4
TGTGCCAGCAGTCTCCCCGGTAGAAGGGCTTTCTTT
CASSLPGRRAFF
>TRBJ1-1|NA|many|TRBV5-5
TGTGCCAGCAGCATCCAGACAGACTTGAACACTGAAGCTTTCTTT
CASSIQTDLNTEAFF
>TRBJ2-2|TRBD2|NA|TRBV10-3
TGTGCCATCAGACTAGCGGAAAACACCGGGGAGCTGTTTTTT
CAIRLAENTGELFF
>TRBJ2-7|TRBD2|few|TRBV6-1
TGTGCCAGCAGTAAGCGGGGGTCTCCCTACGAGCAGTACTTC
CASSKRGSPYEQYF
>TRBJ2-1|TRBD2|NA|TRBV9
TGTGCCAGCAGCGTAGCTGGCGGGGGGTCTTACAATGAGCAGTTCTTC
CASSVAGGGSYNEQFF
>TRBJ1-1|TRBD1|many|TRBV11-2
TGTGCCAGCAGCCTAAGGACAGGGGGATTGAACACTGAAGCTTTCTTT
CASSLRTGGLNTEAFF
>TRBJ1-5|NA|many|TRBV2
TGTGCCAGCACTGCAGGCAATCAGCCCCAGCATTTT
CASTAGNQPQHF
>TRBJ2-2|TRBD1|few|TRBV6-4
TGTGCCAGCAGGACAGGGGAGGACACCGGGGAGCTGTTTTTT
CASRTGEDTGELFF
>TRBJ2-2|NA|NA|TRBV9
TGTGCCAGCAGCACTCGACAGGTGCGCACCGGGGAGCTGTTTTTT
CASSTRQVRTGELFF
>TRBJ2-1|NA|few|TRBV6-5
TGTGCCAGCCGCTACACTAATGAGCAGTTCTTC
CASRYTNEQFF
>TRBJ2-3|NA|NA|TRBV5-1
TGCGCCAGCAGCATCCTCGGCGGGGCGGGCACAGATACGCAGTATTTT
CASSILGGAGTDTQYF
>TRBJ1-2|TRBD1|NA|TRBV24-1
TGTGCCACCAGTGACCTGGGGACAGGGGCGGGATATGGCTACACCTTC
CATSDLGTGAGYGYTF
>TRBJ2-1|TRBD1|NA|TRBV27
TGTGCCAGCAGTCCCCTAGGACAGGATGACAATGAGCAGTTCTTC
CASSPLGQDDNEQFF
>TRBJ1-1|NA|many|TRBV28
TGTGCCAGCAGCCAAATGAACACTGAAGCTTTCTTT
CASSQMNTEAFF
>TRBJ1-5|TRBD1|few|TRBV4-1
TGCGCCAGCAGCCAAGACGGAGGGGGCCCGCCCCAGCATTTT
CASSQDGGGPPQHF
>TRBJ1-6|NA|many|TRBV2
TGTGCCAGCAGTTCGGACGGCGTCTATAATTCACCCCTCCACTTT
CASSSDGVYNSPLHF
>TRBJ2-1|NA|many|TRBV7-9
TGTGCCAGCAGCAACAGTCCGGGGCCGGGGCAGTTCTTC
CASSNSPGPGQFF
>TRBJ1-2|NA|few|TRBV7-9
TGTGCCAGCAGCCCAACCCCTTTCAGGGCCCTTAGCGGCTACACCTTC
CASSPTPFRALSGYTF
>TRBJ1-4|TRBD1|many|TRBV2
TGTGCCAGCGACAGGGACGGAGAAAAACTGTTTTTT
CASDRDGEKLFF
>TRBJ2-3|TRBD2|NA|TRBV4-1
TGCGCCAGCAGCCAAGAAGTAACTAGCGGGGGGGGAGATACGCAGTATTTT
CASSQEVTSGGGDTQYF
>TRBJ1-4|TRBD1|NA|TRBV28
TGTGCCAGCTACAGGGGGCATGGTAATGAAAAACTGTTTTTT
CASYRGHGNEKLFF
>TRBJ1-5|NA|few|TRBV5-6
TGTGCCAGCAGCTTGGCGCCGGGACGGGGCTATAGCAATCAGCCCCAGCATTTT
CASSLAPGRGYSNQPQHF
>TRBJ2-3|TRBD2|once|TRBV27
TGTGCCAGCAGTAAACCGGGACTAGCAACAGATACGCAGTATTTT
CASSKPGLATDTQYF
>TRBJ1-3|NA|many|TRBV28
TGTGCCAGCAGTGCCGGACAAATCGATCGAAACACCATATATTTT
CASSAGQIDRNTIYF
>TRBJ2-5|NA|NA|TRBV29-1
TGCAGCGTTCTGGTCCAGGGGAGGGAGACCCAGTACTTC
CSVLVQGRETQYF
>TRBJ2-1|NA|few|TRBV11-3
TGTGCCAGCAGCTTTACAGTAAGCTCCTACAATGAGCAGTTCTTC
CASSFTVSSYNEQFF
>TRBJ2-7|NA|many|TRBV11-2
TGTGCCAGCAGCTACACCCGCGGGCGCGAGCAGTACTTC
CASSYTRGREQYF
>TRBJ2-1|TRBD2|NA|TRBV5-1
TGCGCCAGCAGCTTGACTAGCGGATATAACAATGAGCAGTTCTTC
CASSLTSGYNNEQFF
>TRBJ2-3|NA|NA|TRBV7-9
TGTGCCAGCAGCCCAACTAGCACAGATACGCGGTATTTT
CASSPTSTDTRYF
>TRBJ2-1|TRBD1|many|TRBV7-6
TGTGCCAGCAGCTTAGGGACAGGGGGCGTTGTCTACAATGAGCAGTTCTTC
CASSLGTGGVVYNEQFF
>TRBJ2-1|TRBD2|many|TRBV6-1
TGTGCCAGCAGTTCGCCTAGCGGGGGGGGCTCCAATGAGCAGTTCTTC
CASSSPSGGGSNEQFF
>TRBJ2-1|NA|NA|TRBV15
TGTGCCACCAGCAGAGATCGGGCGACTGATGAGCAGTTCTTC
CATSRDRATDEQFF
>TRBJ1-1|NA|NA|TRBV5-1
TGCGCCAGCAGCTGGAGCAGTGCCCAGGATAACACTGAAGCTTTCTTT
CASSWSSAQDNTEAFF
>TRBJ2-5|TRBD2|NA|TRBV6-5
TGTGCCAGCAGTTTGAGCGGGGGGACCCACCGGGCCCAGTACTTC
CASSLSGGTHRAQYF
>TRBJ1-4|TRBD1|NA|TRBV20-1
TGCAGTGCTAACAACCCCGGACAGGGGTTTGAAAAACTGTTTTTT
CSANNPGQGFEKLFF